This T cell receptor (beta chain) was captured by sequencing in a study of CD8+ T cells in alopecia areata. The overall study: Treatment of the treated patients consisted of oral tofacitinib, 5 to 10 mg twice daily. Using the percentage of affected scalp area, treated patients' severity was scored. Notes on the study in general: Lesional scalp, especially alopecia totalis/universalis, showed higher clonality than normal scalp.

RNA extraction and reverse transcription yielded cDNA as sequencing template. The table came from immunoSEQ multiplex PCR; TCRdb's copy has only in-frame clones and leaves some out. The repertoire includes approximately 200,000 clones, 45% to 65% of them detected once, and roughly 3.3% sits in the top ten. In the case of this clone: The antigen is unknown.

The germline gives CDR1 SQVTM, CDR2 ANQGSEA. The CDR3 spans 13 residues. V was pared by 6 bases and J by 0 bases, with 9 bases between. As to treatment: oral pan-JAK inhibitor, 5-10 mg twice daily. Sampling of alopecia areata patients yielded lesional scalp punch biopsies as well as peripheral blood. This TCR was recovered from a human donor with alopecia areata. The sequencing here drew on CD4+ T cells sorted from blood, taken at week 4, from a patient treated with tofacitinib. The chain couples TRBV29-1 to TRBJ1-3; no definite D call. Here the CDR3 reads CSVRMSSGNTIYF. The CDR3 DNA sequence: TGCAGCGTACGCATGAGCTCTGGAAACACCATATATTTT. Variable domain in full (rest from reference TRBV29-1 and TRBJ1-3): SAVISQKPSRDICQRGTSLTIQCQVDSQVTMMFWYRQQPGQSLTLIATANQGSEATYESGFVIDKFPISRPNLTFSTLTVSNMSPEDSSIYLCSVRMSSGNTIYFGEGSWLTVV.